This TCR beta chain emerged from a study of blood T cell repertoires in COVID-19 (dated by TCRdb to the early 2020s). For context, the study as a whole: Samples from collaborators originated in the United States, Italy and Spain and spanned both the acute and convalescent phases of COVID-19. The repertoires were made available in a free public database intended to serve as a resource for research on the immune response to SARS-CoV-2. The prospective study material was composed of cDNA or gDNA derived from T cells, B-cell-depleted T cells, or PBMCs. Nearly every sample came with metadata listing a de-identified subject ID, COVID-19 status, age in years and sex. Samples came from the ongoing ImmuneRACE study (first 160 participants) plus 1,254 subjects from 6 global collaborators. Where available, HLA class I and class II types were obtained from metadata supplied by the sample provider rather than from assay-based typing. Subjects who had been exposed to COVID-19, were actively infected with it, or had recovered from it provided the deeply sampled blood TCRbeta repertoires that made up the dataset.

The immunoSEQ Assay, a bias-controlled multiplex PCR, was used to amplify TCRbeta CDR3 regions from genomic DNA. The paper's data handling went like this. Nucleated cell counts per sample were estimated from amplification of reference gene primers within the assay. Sequence reads were collapsed and filtered to measure the absolute abundance of every unique TCRbeta CDR3 rearrangement. For each sample, productive Simpson clonality was calculated as the square root of Simpson's diversity index over productive rearrangements. TCRdb obtained this table from immuneACCESS and retained in-frame rearrangements with V and J assigned. These tables miss some clones; where compared with another copy, unresolved V genes account for less than half of the shortfall, and the remainder is unexplained. That table furnishes V, J and clone size, whereas the DNA furnished D and trimming. Across this sample there are 65,000 to 75,000 clones, with 82% seen only once. About 9.8% of the sample lies in the top ten.

V is reduced by 1 base and J by 1 base, leaving a spacing of 18 bases between them. As encoded in the germline V gene, CDR1 is SGHRS while CDR2 is YFSETQ. Including cysteine and phenylalanine, the CDR3 has 17 amino acids. The only DNA kept is the CDR3, 51 bases in frame from the first base. The collaborating institutions used their own protocols to collect whole blood in K2EDTA tubes. Collaborator samples were shipped for TCRbeta analysis as frozen whole blood, isolated PBMCs, or DNA extracted from either sample type. General conclusions and limits of the study: The quantity of clinical and demographic metadata differed by source and by participant and was supplied without curation.

Comments on this clone: Its binding antigen is unknown. No quality values exist for individual bases; no much larger clone is one base distant.

Sequencing was done on a sample of peripheral blood. The rearranged chain carries TRBV5-1 and TRBJ2-7; TRBD1 could be the D gene, as 6 bases match. This sequence was found in a woman of 80 years or more with acute or convalescent COVID-19. This receptor carries the CDR3 CASSLNPGQGTSYEQYF. In nucleotides, the sequence is TGCGCCAGCAGCTTGAATCCGGGACAAGGAACATCCTACGAGCAGTACTTC.